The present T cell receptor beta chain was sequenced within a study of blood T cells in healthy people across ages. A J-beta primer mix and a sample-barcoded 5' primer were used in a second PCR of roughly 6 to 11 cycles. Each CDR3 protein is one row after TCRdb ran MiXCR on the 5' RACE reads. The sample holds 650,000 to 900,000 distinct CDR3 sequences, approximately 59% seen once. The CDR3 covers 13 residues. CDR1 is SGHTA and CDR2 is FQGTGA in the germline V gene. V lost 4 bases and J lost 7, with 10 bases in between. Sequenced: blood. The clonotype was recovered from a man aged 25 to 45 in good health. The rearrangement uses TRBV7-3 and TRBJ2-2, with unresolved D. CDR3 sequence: CASSSGLNGELFF. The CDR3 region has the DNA TGTGCCAGCAGCTCAGGTCTGAACGGGGAGCTGTTTTTT.